This T cell receptor (beta chain) was identified during a study of Graves' ophthalmopathy and Graves' hyperthyroidism. The CDR3 covers 15 residues. The V end was cut by 6 bases, the J end by 1 base, with 15 bases between. Germline loops: CDR1 PRHDT, CDR2 FYEKMQ (reference sequence). There are many counts of this clonotype. Amplification of the TCR beta CDR3 regions used RNA transcripts (as template). A first-round RT-PCR used HTBI primers, followed by a second-round multiplex PCR. A single record per CDR3 protein comes from TCRdb applying MiXCR to the multiplex PCR reads. Among about 620,000 distinct CDR3 sequences listed, about 20% were seen once.

J is TRBJ1-1 and V is TRBV13, with D unclear. The sequence was obtained from a woman aged 18-35 years with stable Graves' hyperthyroidism. Some clones in this sample may be carry-over from other donors' samples. The sequenced material came from peripheral blood. The CDR3 reads CASSLPRRSNTEAFF. CDR3 coding DNA: TGTGCCAGCAGTCTACCGAGGAGGTCGAACACTGAAGCTTTCTTT.